The next 18 T cell receptor beta chains were all read from a single sample in a study of CD8+ T cells in alopecia areata. Markers including CD4, CD8alpha, NKG2D and NKG2ACE guided sorting of pooled cutaneous lymph node cells. TCR sequencing used cDNA made by reverse transcription of extracted RNA. Measured with immunoSEQ multiplex PCR; TCRdb has only the in-frame clones, and not every one. Observed are about 300,000 clones, no singletons, with the top ten taking 0.9% to 1.5%. The sample consisted of CD4+ T cells sorted from a lymph node. These receptors came from a C3H/HeJ mouse with alopecia areata. MHC haplotype of the mouse line: H2-k.

Concerning this clone itself: The gene names here belong to mouse. The missing CDR3 end, 4 residues past where the read stops, is filled in from the germline J gene. The chain has TRBV13-3 and TRBJ2-3; D perhaps matches TRBD2 (5 bases). Germline loops: CDR1 NNHDY, CDR2 SYVADS. The CDR3 covers 16 residues. Between the trimmed V and J ends, which lost 1 base and 0 bases, there was a span of 12 bases. CDR3 DNA (partial): TGTGCCAGCAGTGATCCCTGGGTGCCTAGTGCAGAA. This codes for CASSDPWVPSAE. The entire CDR3 reads CASSDPWVPSAETLYF.

To note about this clone: The gene symbols are mouse symbols. Read coverage stops 4 residues before the CDR3 terminus; the germline J gene supplies the remainder. This chain links TRBV2 with TRBJ2-1, with 9 nucleotides matching TRBD2. The CDR3 is made up of 15 amino acids. CDR1 is LGHNA, CDR2 YSYQKL, per germline. Unmatched junction bases numbered 5, after V lost 4 bases and J lost 4 bases. The CDR3 bases that were read are TGTGCCAGCAGCCCCCGACTGGGGGAGTATGCT. Encoded protein: CASSPRLGEYA. The CDR3 reads in full as CASSPRLGEYAEQFF.

This clone was picked up a small number of times. Genes here carry mouse names. The read ends 4 residues before the CDR3 terminus; that terminus is restored from the germline J gene. The V and J genes are TRBV19 and TRBJ2-4; D remains ambiguous. The germline V and J ends were trimmed by 3 bases and 0 bases, with 8 bases remaining between them. The CDR3 is 14 amino acids. Germline lookup yields CDR1 FNHDT and CDR2 SITEND (reference sequence). The CDR3 DNA, read in part, is TGTGCCAGCAGTAACAGAAATAGTCAAAAC. Its protein product is CASSNRNSQN. The complete CDR3 reads CASSNRNSQNTLYF.

Comments on this clone: Gene and germline names: mouse. The CDR3 is cut off 4 residues early in the read; its end comes from the germline J gene. This rearrangement joins TRBV19 to TRBJ2-5, with TRBD1 identical over 9 bases. CDR3 length: 15 residues. Trimming removed 4 bases from V and 2 bases from J; junction bases left unmatched: 5. From germline, CDR1 is FNHDT and CDR2 SITEND (reference sequence). The CDR3 sequence is CASSVDRGIQDTQYF. The CDR3 DNA, read in part, is TGTGCCAGCAGTGTCGACAGGGGGATCCAAGAC.

This clone was counted a few times. This could be a read error, since a much larger clone is one nucleotide away. The gene names given are mouse names. Sequencing ends 4 residues short of the CDR3 end; the germline J gene provides the rest. The chain joins TRBV13-1 to TRBJ2-5, with D possibly matching TRBD1 (5 bases). Per germline, CDR1 NSHNY and CDR2 SYGAGN. Deletions cut 3 bases from V and 1 base from J, with 6 bases between. The CDR3 length is 13 residues. The covered CDR3 bases are TGTGCCAGCAGTGGACAGCACCAAGAC. Amino acid sequence: CASSGQHQD. The CDR3 as a whole reads CASSGQHQDTQYF.

Comment on this clone: Gene names are the mouse ones. With the read ending 4 residues before the CDR3 end, the germline J gene is used to fill in that end. V and J are TRBV31 and TRBJ2-1; 9 nucleotides agree with TRBD1. From germline, CDR1 is GKSSPN and CDR2 SITVG. This CDR3 region has 14 residues. The covered CDR3 bases are TGTGCCTGGAGTCCGGGACAGGGAGCCCCT. Protein product: CAWSPGQGAP. The complete CDR3 protein is CAWSPGQGAPEQFF.

This clone was seen only a few times. Gene names and germline refer to mouse. The read is 3 residues too short to cover the CDR3 end, so that end is filled in from the germline J gene. The chain combines TRBV3 with TRBJ1-6; no reliable D call. TRBJ1-6 is an open reading frame, and its role is uncertain. Germline CDR1 reads SNHLY; CDR2 reads FYNGKV (reference sequence). The CDR3 is 16 amino acids. V was trimmed by 1 base and J by 0 bases, leaving 7 bases between them. CDR3 sequence reads: CASSLEGSSYNSPLYF. The CDR3 bases that were read are TGTGCCAGCAGCTTAGAAGGGTCTTCCTATAATTCGCCC.

This clone has just a few counts. Germline and genes: mouse. The read is 4 residues too short to cover the CDR3 end, so that end is filled in from the germline J gene. This rearrangement joins TRBV13-1 to TRBJ2-1; the D is unclear. V dropped 2 bases and J dropped 0 bases, with 12 bases sitting between them. Germline V gene sequence: CDR1 NSHNY, CDR2 SYGAGN. The CDR3 contains 16 residues. This CDR3 is CASSDVATDNYAEQFF. Partial CDR3 DNA: TGTGCCAGCAGTGACGTGGCCACAGATAACTATGCT.

This clone was counted between two and nine times. Mouse gene names and germline throughout. The read ends 4 residues early relative to the CDR3; the germline J gene fills the gap. This rearrangement joins TRBV13-1 to TRBJ2-1; TRBD2 matches 9 bases. The CDR3 is 16 amino acids. Trimming took 0 bases from V and 4 from J; bases not matched to a gene: 5. Germline V gene lookup returns CDR1 NSHNY and CDR2 SYGAGN. The CDR3: CASSDAGGGAYAEQFF. Partial CDR3 DNA: TGTGCCAGCAGTGATGCCGGTGGGGGGGCATATGCT.

This clone was seen a few times. Gene names denote mouse genes. The read gets to within 4 residues of the CDR3 end, and the germline J gene fills in the rest. At the DNA level, this CDR3 is encoded by other sequences in the same sample as well. The V and J genes are TRBV19 and TRBJ2-1, with TRBD2 matching over 9 bases. The CDR3 consists of 14 residues. Germline V lookup: CDR1 FNHDT, CDR2 SITEND (reference sequence). Unmatched junction bases numbered 4, after V lost 5 bases and J lost 4 bases. CDR3 in amino acids: CASSRDWAYAEQFF. The CDR3 DNA, read in part, is TGTGCCAGCAGCCGGGACTGGGCGTATGCT.

This clone was detected only a few times. Gene names are the mouse ones. With the read ending 4 residues before the CDR3 end, the germline J gene is used to fill in that end. This chain joins TRBV13-1 and TRBJ2-5; 14 bases are shared with TRBD2. The CDR3 contains 17 residues. From germline, CDR1 is NSHNY and CDR2 SYGAGN. Trimming removed 2 bases from V and 0 bases from J; junction bases left unmatched: 2. CDR3 sequence reads: CASSDRDWGGNQDTQYF. Partial CDR3 DNA: TGTGCCAGCAGTGACCGGGACTGGGGGGGCAACCAAGAC.

This clone was seen a few times. Mouse gene names and germline throughout. The missing CDR3 end, 4 residues past where the read stops, is filled in from the germline J gene. The chain couples TRBV1 to TRBJ2-1; 8 bases align to TRBD2. CDR3 length: 14 residues. The V segment lost 1 base and the J segment 5 bases; nucleotides outside the gene matches: 1. The germline CDR1 and CDR2 sequences are NSQYPW and LRSPGD (reference sequence). The sequenced CDR3 bases are TGCACCTGCAGTGCAGCACTGGGGGATGCT. Translation: CTCSAALGDA. The entire CDR3 protein reads CTCSAALGDAEQFF.

About this clone: The genes are named according to mouse. The DNA ends 4 residues before the CDR3 does, and the rest of the CDR3 is filled in from the germline J gene. This chain links TRBV5 with TRBJ2-2; 10 nucleotides agree with TRBD2. Per germline, CDR1 LGHNA and CDR2 YNLKQL (reference sequence). The length of the CDR3 is 16 residues. V dropped 2 bases and J dropped 2; count of bases not matched to a gene: 2. CDR3 in amino acids: CASSQTGGVNTGQLYF. CDR3 DNA, as far as it was read: TGTGCCAGCAGCCAAACTGGGGGGGTCAACACCGGG.

This clone came up a few times. The gene names given are mouse names. This specimen includes other DNA sequences encoding the same CDR3. The CDR3 spells CASSRGSAETLYF. The CDR3 DNA, read in part, is TGTGCCAGCAGTAGGGGAAGTGCAGAA. This chain connects TRBV19 to TRBJ2-3; no clear D gene. The read ends 4 residues before the CDR3 terminus; that terminus is restored from the germline J gene. CDR3 length equals 13 residues. V dropped 3 bases and J dropped 0 bases, with 5 bases sitting between them. Germline V gives CDR1 FNHDT, CDR2 SITEND (reference sequence).

As for this clone: Gene names and germline match the mouse. The sequence runs out 4 residues before the end of the CDR3; the remainder is reconstructed from the germline J gene. The chain has TRBV13-3 and TRBJ1-1; 9 bases fit TRBD1. Germline V lookup: CDR1 NNHDY, CDR2 SYVADS. The CDR3 is made up of 15 amino acids. Trimming at V came to 1 base and at J to 1 base, leaving 2 bases not matched to a gene. The CDR3 bases that were read are TGTGCCAGCAGTGATAAGGGACAGGGGAACACA. It translates to CASSDKGQGNT. The CDR3 as a whole reads CASSDKGQGNTEVFF.

This clone has just a few counts. Mouse gene names apply. The CDR3 is cut off 4 residues early in the read; its end comes from the germline J gene. Within the sample, other DNA sequences also encode this same CDR3. This chain connects TRBV13-1 to TRBJ1-2; D perhaps matches TRBD1 (5 bases). The V and J ends lost 2 bases and 0 bases respectively, with 8 bases between them. Germline assignment: CDR1 NSHNY and CDR2 SYGAGN. CDR3 length: 14 residues. The CDR3: CASSEQAANSDYTF. CDR3 DNA, as far as it was read: TGTGCCAGCAGTGAACAGGCAGCAAACTCC.

In regard to this clone: Here the gene names and germline are mouse. Sequencing ends 3 residues short of the CDR3 end; the germline J gene provides the rest. The chain has TRBV13-1 and TRBJ1-6; D gene unclear. TRBJ1-6 is marked as an open reading frame, function uncertain. Germline loops: CDR1 NSHNY, CDR2 SYGAGN. The CDR3 extends over 15 amino acids. V lost 5 bases to trimming and J lost 0 bases, with 9 bases between them. This CDR3 reads CASRPTNSYNSPLYF. The DNA read from the CDR3 is TGTGCCAGCAGGCCGACTAATTCCTATAATTCGCCC.

This clone was counted a few times. The gene names here belong to mouse. The read comes to an end 4 residues before the CDR3 does, leaving the germline J gene to fill in the end. The genes are TRBV5 and TRBJ2-7; 9 positions agree with TRBD2. CDR1 and CDR2 (germline): LGHNA, YNLKQL (reference sequence). With V trimmed by 6 bases and J by 0 bases, 3 bases remained unmatched. This CDR3 has 14 amino acids. Incomplete CDR3 DNA: TGTGCCAGCAGGGACTGGGGTCTCTCCTAT. Translation gives CASRDWGLSY. The full CDR3 protein reads CASRDWGLSYEQYF.